This T cell receptor (beta chain) is drawn from a study of blood T cell repertoires in COVID-19. Here immunoSEQ multiplex PCR was the method, and the copy in TCRdb shows in-frame clones only, minus some. The sample has around 240,000 clones; around 88% are singletons. The CDR3 has 19 amino acids. The sample taken for sequencing was peripheral blood. The TCR was taken from a woman between 25 and 40 years old who had recovered from COVID-19. V usage is TRBV21-1 and J usage is TRBJ2-7; the D segment call TRBD1 is taken from the table without a DNA check. TRBV21-1 is marked as a pseudogene. The CDR3 sequence: CASSRRGRDRGFVWYEQYF. CDR3 in DNA: TGTGCCAGCAGCAGAAGGGGCCGGGACAGGGGATTTGTGTGGTACGAGCAGTACTTC.